The 21 T cell receptor beta chains reported below all come from one sample, sequenced in a study of CD8+CD57+ T cells in acquired aplastic anemia. Only patients with CD8+CD57+ cell expansion on flow cytometry were chosen for sequencing. TCR beta VDJ and CDR3 were profiled, and genomic DNA was the template. TCRdb redid the calling of the reads with MiXCR, one entry per CDR3 protein. The sample contains about 120,000 distinct CDR3 sequences, roughly 55% of which appear only once. Sequences were obtained from sorted CD4+, CD8+, or CD8+CD57+ T cells (not recorded which) from PBMCs. Receptors were obtained from a human donor with aplastic anemia.

This clonotype occurred a few times. This chain joins TRBV20-1 and TRBJ2-1; TRBD2 might be the D (7 bases). The germline V gene encodes CDR1 DFQATT and CDR2 SNEGSKA (reference sequence). This CDR3 has 15 amino acids. V was pared by 0 bases and J by 6 bases, with 15 bases between. CDR3 protein: CSAREGGRSINEQFF. The CDR3 DNA is TGCAGTGCTAGAGAGGGGGGGCGATCTATCAATGAGCAGTTCTTC.

The rearrangement links TRBV7-9 to TRBJ1-6, with a possible D match to TRBD1 (5 bases). Trimming pared 7 bases from V and 5 bases from J, leaving 15 bases between. The CDR3 has 15 amino acids. The germline gives CDR1 SEHNR, CDR2 FQNEAQ (reference sequence). CDR3 amino acids: CASTGGTTNNSPLHF. The CDR3 DNA sequence: TGTGCCAGCACCGGGGGTACGACCAATAATTCACCCCTCCACTTT.

The V and J genes are TRBV10-3 and TRBJ1-4; D ambiguous. V was pared by 4 bases and J by 0 bases, with 9 bases between. Per germline, CDR1 ENHRY and CDR2 SYGVKD. This CDR3 comprises 15 residues. Here the CDR3 DNA reads TGTGCCATCAGTGCCAACATCGCAACTAATGAAAAACTGTTTTTT. Residues: CAISANIATNEKLFF.

This chain links TRBV29-1 with TRBJ1-2, with D maybe TRBD1 (5 bases). From germline, CDR1 is SQVTM and CDR2 ANQGSEA. The CDR3 runs to 11 residues. Trimming left V 7 bases short and J 5 bases short, with 11 bases between. CDR3 DNA sequence: TGCAGCGGCCTGACAGATTATGGCTACACCTTC. Its translation is CSGLTDYGYTF.

V usage is TRBV4-3 and J usage is TRBJ1-3, with D uncertain. Trimming left V 4 bases short and J 0 bases short, with 7 bases between. CDR3 length: 14 residues. Germline V gene sequence: CDR1 LGHNA, CDR2 YSLEER. The CDR3 loop is CASSPGRSGNTIYF. Written as DNA, the CDR3 is TGCGCCAGCAGCCCCGGCCGCTCTGGAAACACCATATATTTT.

This clonotype showed up just a few times. At one end the junction does not follow the germline gene, possibly because of a read error. The rearrangement uses TRBV19 and TRBJ2-5, with 8 nucleotides matching TRBD1. The CDR3 runs 13 residues. Germline CDR1 is LNHDA and CDR2 is SQIVND (reference sequence). The CDR3 nucleotides are TGTGCCAGTAGTATTCAGGGGGCAGAGACTCAGTACTTC. It yields the protein CASSIQGAETQYF.

This chain uses TRBV9 with TRBJ2-5; 7 bases align to TRBD1. V shed 0 bases, J shed 5 bases, and the junction held 4 bases outside the gene matches. Germline V lookup: CDR1 SGDLS, CDR2 YYNGEE. This CDR3 spans 14 amino acids. CDR3 bases: TGTGCCAGCAGCGTAGGTCAGGGGGTGGAGACCCAGTACTTC. It specifies CASSVGQGVETQYF.

The V and J genes are TRBV7-9 and TRBJ2-7, with 7 bases identical to TRBD2. V was pared by 0 bases and J by 0 bases, with 2 bases of the junction left unmatched. This CDR3 has 15 amino acids. Germline V CDR1 and CDR2: SEHNR, FQNEAQ (reference sequence). This CDR3 is CASSLAAGNSYEQYF. The CDR3 bases are TGTGCCAGCAGCTTAGCAGCGGGAAACTCCTACGAGCAGTACTTC.

This clonotype was recorded a few times. The chain recombines TRBV24-1 with TRBJ2-1, with D perhaps TRBD1 or TRBD2 (5 bases each). The V gene's germline CDR1 is KGHDR and CDR2 SFDVKD. This CDR3 has 13 amino acids. Deletions cut 6 bases from V and 6 bases from J, with 11 bases between. The CDR3 DNA reads TGTGCCACCAGTTCGGGACCGATCAATGAGCAGTTCTTC. Translating gives CATSSGPINEQFF.

This clonotype came up a few times. This sequence joins TRBV10-2 and TRBJ2-7; the match to TRBD1 covers 7 bases. J gave up 2 bases and V 0 bases, and 4 bases lay outside the gene matches. The CDR3 has 15 amino acids. Looked up from germline, CDR1 is WSHSY and CDR2 is SAAADI. The CDR3 sequence is CASSESDRVTYEQYF. The DNA of the CDR3 is TGCGCCAGCAGTGAGTCTGACAGGGTGACCTACGAGCAGTACTTC.

The rearrangement joins TRBV10-1 to TRBJ2-2; D is unclear. The CDR3 runs to 13 residues. Trimming removed 8 bases from V and 4 bases from J, with 11 bases in between. The germline gives CDR1 WNHNN, CDR2 SYGVQD (reference sequence). As DNA, the CDR3 is TGCGCCAGCGCCCCAACCCCCACCGGGGAGCTGTTTTTT. Its translation is CASAPTPTGELFF.

This clonotype is classed as medium-sized. This chain links TRBV2 with TRBJ2-5; the match to TRBD1 covers 9 bases. The CDR3 is made up of 15 amino acids. CDR1 SNHLY and CDR2 FYNNEI come from the germline V gene. The trim removed 3 bases at V and 4 bases at J, leaving 6 bases unmatched. CDR3 sequence reads: CASSDGQGTPETQYF. The DNA of the CDR3 is TGTGCCAGCAGTGATGGACAGGGGACTCCAGAGACCCAGTACTTC.

This clonotype was found a few times. The chain recombines TRBV24-1 with TRBJ1-2; D is unclear. From germline, CDR1 is KGHDR and CDR2 SFDVKD. Trimming shortened V by 4 bases and J by 8 bases, and 10 bases separated the two germline ends. This CDR3 is 12 amino acids long. The CDR3 DNA sequence: TGTGCCACCAGTGACCTCGTGGGAGGCTACACCTTC. Encoded protein: CATSDLVGGYTF.

V usage is TRBV19 and J usage is TRBJ1-3; D remains ambiguous. V lost 3 bases and J lost 5, with 14 bases in between. Germline CDR1 and CDR2: LNHDA and SQIVND (reference sequence). CDR3 length: 15 amino acids. The CDR3 nucleotides are TGTGCCAGTAGTATCGTCGTCAGAAAGCGAAACACCATATATTTT. Residues: CASSIVVRKRNTIYF.

The chain has TRBV4-1 and TRBJ1-2; 9 bases are shared with TRBD1. The J segment lost 3 bases and the V segment lost 6 bases, leaving 8 bases of the junction unmatched. This CDR3 is 15 amino acids long. CDR1 MGHRA and CDR2 YSYEKL come from the germline V gene. The CDR3 reads CASSRLDRGDYGYTF. Here the CDR3 DNA reads TGCGCCAGCAGTCGTCTGGACAGGGGTGACTATGGCTACACCTTC.

This clonotype was detected ten times or more. The chain joins TRBV7-9 to TRBJ1-5; D not resolved. The CDR3 covers 12 residues. V shed 1 base and J shed 4 bases, with 2 bases lying between them. The V gene's germline CDR1 is SEHNR and CDR2 FQNEAQ (reference sequence). The CDR3: CASSLGNQPQHF. The CDR3 DNA is TGTGCCAGCAGCTTAGGAAATCAGCCCCAGCATTTT.

The chain is built from TRBV7-8 and TRBJ2-6; 9 nucleotides line up with TRBD1. The CDR3 has 15 residues. Germline V gives CDR1 SGHVS, CDR2 FQNEAQ. The junction had 4 bases not matched to a gene; V was cut back by 2 bases and J by 8 bases. The CDR3 region is CASSLWGQGTNVLTF. The CDR3 nucleotides are TGTGCCAGCAGCTTATGGGGACAGGGTACCAACGTCCTGACTTTC.

This clonotype was counted at least ten times. The chain carries TRBV9 and TRBJ2-7; D perhaps matches TRBD2 (6 bases). Germline V gene sequence: CDR1 SGDLS, CDR2 YYNGEE. Trimming took off 2 bases at V and 3 bases at J, with 15 bases between the two ends. The CDR3 sequence is 15 residues long. The CDR3: CASSVGGGGVYEQYF. The CDR3 DNA follows: TGTGCCAGCAGCGTTGGGGGAGGAGGGGTCTACGAGCAGTACTTC.

This clonotype was recorded once. This chain joins TRBV25-1 and TRBJ1-6, with 7 nucleotides matching TRBD1. V shed 3 bases and J 0 bases; nucleotides not matched to a gene: 8. The germline CDR1 and CDR2 sequences are MGHDK and SYGVNS. This CDR3 spans 18 amino acids. CDR3 bases: TGTGCCAGCAGTGATGACAGGGCTAGGGGCTCCTATAATTCACCCCTCCACTTT. This translates into CASSDDRARGSYNSPLHF.

The rearrangement links TRBV7-2 to TRBJ1-4; D is ambiguous. The CDR3 consists of 12 residues. Germline values: CDR1 SGHTA, CDR2 FQGNSA. V was cut by 5 bases and J by 11 bases, with 12 bases left in between. The CDR3 spells CASSPPGKKLFF. CDR3 nucleotides: TGTGCCAGCAGCCCCCCTGGGAAGAAACTGTTTTTT.

The gene calls are TRBV2 and TRBJ1-1, with D perhaps TRBD1 (6 bases). The CDR3 has 12 residues. Germline CDR1 is SNHLY and CDR2 is FYNNEI. Trimming shortened V by 6 bases and J by 4 bases, and 9 bases separated the two germline ends. CDR3 loop: CASRRDTTEAFF. The CDR3 coding sequence is TGTGCCAGCAGGCGGGACACCACTGAAGCTTTCTTT.